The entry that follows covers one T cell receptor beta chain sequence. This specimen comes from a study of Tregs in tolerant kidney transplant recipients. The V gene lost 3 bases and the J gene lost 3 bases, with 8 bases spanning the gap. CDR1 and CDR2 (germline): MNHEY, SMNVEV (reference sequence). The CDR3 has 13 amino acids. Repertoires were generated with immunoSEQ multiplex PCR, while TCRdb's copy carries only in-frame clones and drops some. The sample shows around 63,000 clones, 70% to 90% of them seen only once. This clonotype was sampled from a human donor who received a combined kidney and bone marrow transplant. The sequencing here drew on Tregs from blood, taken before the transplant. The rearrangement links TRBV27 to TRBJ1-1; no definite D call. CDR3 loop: CASSLEFYTEAFF. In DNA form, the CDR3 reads TGTGCCAGCAGTTTGGAGTTTTACACTGAAGCTTTCTTT.